The rows below give T cell receptor beta chains drawn from one sample of a study of blood T cell repertoires in COVID-19. Produced via immunoSEQ multiplex PCR; TCRdb's table is partial and in-frame only. Seen here are around 170,000 clones, approximately 81% observed once, and the top ten hold around 14%. What was sequenced was peripheral blood. These receptors originate from a man aged 18 to 30 with active or convalescent COVID-19. Each CDR3 is given with its conserved first and last residue. The order of the fields is D gene, J gene, V gene, clone size, CDR3 DNA, CDR3 protein. A D gene is named only where the DNA matches it firmly. Some rows have no size entry. The others give once, few or many, or a class for an expanded clone.

>.|TRBJ1-2|TRBV9|.
TGTGCCAGCAGCACCCGGGAGGGTGTCTATGGCTACACCTTC
CASSTREGVYGYTF
>TRBD1|TRBJ2-3|TRBV24-1|once
TGTGCCACCAGTGATGGGGACAGGGGGGGCACAGATACGCAGTATTTT
CATSDGDRGGTDTQYF
>.|TRBJ1-1|TRBV3-1/TRBV3-2|once
TGTGCCAGCAGCCGACTTTTTACAGGGAACACTGAAGCTTTCTTT
CASSRLFTGNTEAFF
>TRBD2|TRBJ2-7|TRBV14|.
TGTGCCAGCAGCCAAGGGACTAGCGGGATCTACGAGCAGTACTTC
CASSQGTSGIYEQYF
>TRBD1|TRBJ1-4|TRBV7-9|.
TGTGCCAGCAGGTCTCACAGGGGGGCTGAAAAACTGTTTTTT
CASRSHRGAEKLFF
>TRBD1|TRBJ1-5|TRBV5-5|.
TGTGCCAGCAGCCCTGGGACAGGTAGCAATAGCAATCAGCCCCAGCATTTT
CASSPGTGSNSNQPQHF
>.|TRBJ1-1|TRBV5-1|.
TGCGCCAGCAGTTTCGGGACTGCTGAAGCTTTCTTT
CASSFGTAEAFF
>TRBD1|TRBJ1-5|TRBV19|.
TGTGCCAGTAGCCTTACAGGGGAAGATAGCAATCAGCCCCAGCATTTT
CASSLTGEDSNQPQHF
>.|TRBJ2-1|TRBV6-1|.
TGTGCCAGCAGTGAATCGCCCTACAGGGAAGGTTTCAAAAATGAGCAGTTCTTC
CASSESPYREGFKNEQFF
>TRBD2|TRBJ2-3|TRBV6-2/TRBV6-3|.
TGTGCCAGCAGTACTGGACTAGCGGGAGGGGATACGCAGTATTTT
CASSTGLAGGDTQYF
>.|TRBJ2-5|TRBV19|.
TGTGCCAGTAGTATAGTACGGGGAGAGACCCAGTACTTC
CASSIVRGETQYF
>TRBD1|TRBJ2-7|TRBV5-1|once
TGCGCCAGCAGCGACTCTCCCGGGACAGGGATGTACGAGCAGTACTTC
CASSDSPGTGMYEQYF
>.|TRBJ2-3|TRBV27|few
TGTGCCAGCAGTTCTATAGACCGCCGAGGTACGCAGTATTTT
CASSSIDRRGTQYF
>.|TRBJ1-1|TRBV7-2|once
TGTGCCAGCAGTCAGGGGAGGGTGAACACTGAAGCTTTCTTT
CASSQGRVNTEAFF
>.|TRBJ2-2|TRBV28|once
TGTGCCAGCGTCCTTACGAACACCGGGGAGCTGTTTTTT
CASVLTNTGELFF
>TRBD1|TRBJ2-7|TRBV29-1|.
TGCAGCGCTGCCGGGACAGGGCTAAGCGAGCAGTACTTC
CSAAGTGLSEQYF
>TRBD2|TRBJ2-5|TRBV6-4|.
TGTGCCAGCAGTCCCAGGACTAGTAGTGGAGAGACCCAGTACTTC
CASSPRTSSGETQYF
>TRBD1|TRBJ1-5|TRBV2|once
TGTGCCAGCACCCAACAGGGGGCCGCGAATCAGCCCCAGCATTTT
CASTQQGAANQPQHF
>.|TRBJ2-1|TRBV2|few
TGTGCCAGCACCGAGAGGTGGGATGAGCAGTTCTTC
CASTERWDEQFF
>TRBD2|TRBJ2-1|TRBV6-5|.
TGTGCCAGCAGTTCTAGCGGGAGGGGAAATGAGCAGTTCTTC
CASSSSGRGNEQFF
>TRBD1|TRBJ1-4|TRBV5-1|few
TGCGCCAGCAGCTTGAACGGACAGGGGGTGGCGGCTAATGAAAAACTGTTTTTT
CASSLNGQGVAANEKLFF
>TRBD1|TRBJ1-4|TRBV18|.
TGTGCCAGCTCACCACGACAGGGGCCCATTGAAAAACTGTTTTTT
CASSPRQGPIEKLFF
>.|TRBJ1-4|TRBV7-8|few
TGTGCCAGCAGCTTTCTAGCAACTAATGAAAAACTGTTTTTT
CASSFLATNEKLFF
>.|TRBJ1-2|TRBV5-1|.
TGCGCCAGCAGCATGACACAAACTAACTATGGCTACACCTTC
CASSMTQTNYGYTF
>.|TRBJ1-5|TRBV18|.
TGTGCCAGCTCACCCGTGGGGGCCAATCAGCCCCAGCATTTT
CASSPVGANQPQHF
>.|TRBJ1-6|TRBV3-1/TRBV3-2|.
TGTGCCAGCAGCCAAGTGGAGGGCGGCTCACCCCTCCACTTT
CASSQVEGGSPLHF
>.|TRBJ1-3|TRBV2|.
TGTGCCAGCAGTCCGACAGGTGAATTTTCTGGAAACACCATATATTTT
CASSPTGEFSGNTIYF
>TRBD1|TRBJ2-7|TRBV6-5|.
TGTGCCAGCAGCCGACAGGGTTCCTACGAGCAGTACTTC
CASSRQGSYEQYF
>.|TRBJ1-5|TRBV6-5|once
TGTGCCAGCAGCCCCCGGGGGAACAATCAGCCCCAGCATTTT
CASSPRGNNQPQHF
>TRBD1|TRBJ1-4|TRBV29-1|.
TGCAGCGTTGAAATCACAGGGGGAGAAAAACTGTTTTTT
CSVEITGGEKLFF
>.|TRBJ1-2|TRBV7-9|.
TGTGCCAGCAGCGCCGACAGTTCTAACTATGGCTACACCTTC
CASSADSSNYGYTF
>.|TRBJ2-1|TRBV6-4|few
TGTGCCAGCAGTGACGGGGGCGCCTACAATGAGCAGTTCTTC
CASSDGGAYNEQFF
>TRBD2|TRBJ2-4|TRBV13|.
TGTGCCAGCAGCTCTAGCGGAGGGCAGGCCAAAAACATTCAGTACTTC
CASSSSGGQAKNIQYF
>.|TRBJ2-7|TRBV4-1|once
TGCGCCAGCAGCCAAGACTTCGGGAACTCTATCTACGAGCAGTACTTC
CASSQDFGNSIYEQYF
>.|TRBJ1-6|TRBV7-6|.
TGTGCCAGCAGCTTCCGGGTGAATTCACCCCTCCACTTT
CASSFRVNSPLHF
>.|TRBJ2-1|TRBV2|.
TGTGCCAGCCTAGCCCTAGATAAAGCCTACAATGAGCAGTTCTTC
CASLALDKAYNEQFF
>.|TRBJ1-2|TRBV6-5|.
TGTGCCAGCATTGGACAGAAGGGCAACTATGGCTACACCTTC
CASIGQKGNYGYTF
>TRBD2|TRBJ2-3|TRBV29-1|.
TGCAGCGCCCACTTTAGTCGCGGGAGGTGGGTCACAGATACGCAGTATTTT
CSAHFSRGRWVTDTQYF
>TRBD2|TRBJ2-7|TRBV3-1/TRBV3-2|.
TGTGCCAGCAGCCAAGAGGGACTAGGTTCCTACGAGCAGTACTTC
CASSQEGLGSYEQYF
>TRBD1|TRBJ1-1|TRBV4-1|.
TGCGCCAGCAGCCAGTTATTCCGGGACAGGGGCACTGAAGCTTTCTTT
CASSQLFRDRGTEAFF
>TRBD2|TRBJ2-1|TRBV27|few
TGTGCCAGCAGTTCGCGAGTTTTAGCGGGGGGGCTATTCAATGAGCAGTTCTTC
CASSSRVLAGGLFNEQFF
>TRBD1|TRBJ1-4|TRBV4-1|.
TGCGCCAGCAGCCCCGCCACAGGGGCAACTAATGAAAAACTGTTTTTT
CASSPATGATNEKLFF
>.|TRBJ1-5|TRBV27|.
TGTGCCAGCAGTTTATCTTGGGCAGATAGCAATCAGCCCCAGCATTTT
CASSLSWADSNQPQHF
>TRBD2|TRBJ2-3|TRBV4-1|.
TGCGCCAGCAGCCTCGCGGGAGGGCGGAGGTCTAGCACAGATACGCAGTATTTT
CASSLAGGRRSSTDTQYF
>.|TRBJ2-2|TRBV30|once
TGTGCCTGGAGTGTAGGGGGGGCCACCGGGGAGCTGTTTTTT
CAWSVGGATGELFF
>.|TRBJ2-7|TRBV9|.
TGTGCCAGCAGCGTAACGACTAGTACTTACGAGCAGTACTTC
CASSVTTSTYEQYF
>TRBD1|TRBJ1-2|TRBV2|many
TGTGCCAGCAGTGAAGACAGGGGGGAAGGTTATGGCTACACCTTC
CASSEDRGEGYGYTF
>TRBD1|TRBJ1-6|TRBV2|.
TGTGCCAGCAGGAACCGGGACAGTAATAATTCACCCCTCCACTTT
CASRNRDSNNSPLHF
>.|TRBJ2-5|TRBV7-8|.
TGTGCCAGCAGCTTAGCGTTCGACTCTCCCCCTTACTTC
CASSLAFDSPPYF
>.|TRBJ1-4|TRBV6-5|.
TGTGCCAGCAGTTATGGCCAGGGACTTGAAAAACTGTTTTTT
CASSYGQGLEKLFF
>TRBD1|TRBJ1-2|TRBV6-4|.
TGTGCCAGCAGTCTGGACAGGGGATATGGCTACACCTTC
CASSLDRGYGYTF
>TRBD2|TRBJ2-1|TRBV6-1|.
TGTGCCAGCAGTGAAAGACTAGCGGGAGTATTATACAATGAGCAGTTCTTC
CASSERLAGVLYNEQFF
>.|TRBJ2-1|TRBV11-2|.
TGTGCCAGCAGCTTAGTGGGGGGCTCCTACAATGAGCAGTTCTTC
CASSLVGGSYNEQFF
>TRBD1|TRBJ1-1|TRBV28|.
TGTGCCAGCAGGGACGACAGGGTAAATACTGAAGCTTTCTTT
CASRDDRVNTEAFF
>TRBD1|TRBJ1-2|TRBV30|.
TGTGCCTCCCGGACAGGGACCTATGGCTACACCTTC
CASRTGTYGYTF
>.|TRBJ1-1|TRBV5-1|.
TGCGCCAGCAGCTTGCGGGGGGAGGTCACTGAAGCTTTCTTT
CASSLRGEVTEAFF